These 13 T cell receptor beta chains were sequenced from one sample in a study of blood T cells in healthy people across ages. Alongside a J-beta primer mix, a sample-barcoded 5' primer served in a second PCR lasting roughly 7 to 12 cycles. Each CDR3 protein is one row after TCRdb ran MiXCR on the 5' RACE reads. The sample lists 1.5 million to 2 million distinct CDR3 sequences; around half were seen once. The specimen sequenced was blood. These receptors originate from a woman aged 40-49 years in good health.

This chain links TRBV6-6 with TRBJ1-5; D not certain. The germline V gene encodes CDR1 MNHNY and CDR2 SVGAGI (reference sequence). V lost 2 bases to trimming and J lost 0 bases, with 5 bases between them. This CDR3 contains 14 residues. The CDR3 DNA reads as TGTGCCAGCAGTTACGCAGCTAGCAATCAGCCCCAGCATTTT. This codes for CASSYAASNQPQHF.

The chain uses TRBV20-1 and TRBJ1-1; D remains unclear. Germline V CDR1 and CDR2: DFQATT, SNEGSKA (reference sequence). V was clipped by 4 bases and J by 4 bases, with 16 bases between them. The CDR3 runs 14 residues. The CDR3 spells CSANHRRAGTEAFF. The DNA of the CDR3 is TGCAGTGCTAACCACAGAAGGGCGGGCACTGAAGCTTTCTTT.

This clonotype was picked up one time. The CDR3 is CASSAHHQGSQQYF. The DNA for the CDR3 is TGTGCCAGCAGTGCCCATCACCAGGGGTCGCAGCAGTACTTC. The V and J genes are TRBV6-2 or TRBV6-3 and TRBJ2-5, with D possibly TRBD1 on 6 matching bases. Trimming pared 5 bases from V and 11 bases from J, leaving 21 bases between. The germline V gene has CDR1 MNHEY and CDR2 SVGEGT. CDR3 length equals 14 residues.

The CDR3: CASSQALRDGKNIQYF. The CDR3 coding sequence is TGTGCCAGCAGCCAAGCTCTTAGGGATGGCAAAAACATTCAGTACTTC. This rearrangement joins TRBV4-2 to TRBJ2-4, with D unresolved. The germline gives CDR1 LGHNA, CDR2 YNFKEQ. V dropped 1 base and J dropped 3 bases, with 13 bases sitting between them. The CDR3 is made up of 16 amino acids.

For this clonotype: At one end, the junction sequence differs from germline, possibly due to a read error. The chain combines TRBV4-2 with TRBJ1-2; D remains unclear. Germline V lookup: CDR1 LGHNA, CDR2 YNFKEQ. CDR3 length equals 15 residues. The CDR3 DNA reads TGTGCCGGCAGCCAAGACGTAGCCGGCATCTATGGCTACACCTTC. As protein: CAGSQDVAGIYGYTF.

The J gene is TRBJ2-7, the V gene TRBV11-1, with unresolved D. Germline V gene lookup returns CDR1 SGHAT and CDR2 FQDESV (reference sequence). CDR3 size: 14 residues. V was pared by 5 bases and J by 2 bases, with 13 bases between. This CDR3 is CASSPVRSAYEQYF. CDR3 bases: TGTGCCAGCAGCCCTGTCAGGTCCGCCTACGAGCAGTACTTC.

The chain employs TRBV6-2 or TRBV6-3 and TRBJ2-1; D call uncertain. Germline V gives CDR1 MNHEY, CDR2 SVGEGT. The CDR3 consists of 13 residues. V was pared by 7 bases and J by 6 bases, with 13 bases between. CDR3 protein: CASTVFSSNEQFF. The DNA of the CDR3 is TGTGCCAGCACGGTTTTTTCGAGCAATGAGCAGTTCTTC.

V and J are TRBV7-8 and TRBJ2-5; 8 bases map to TRBD1. The DNA matches TRBJ2-7 better at its end, which makes the J call doubtful. Germline V lookup: CDR1 SGHVS, CDR2 FQNEAQ. This CDR3 is 13 amino acids long. CDR3 nucleotides: TGTGCCAGCAGACGACAGGGGTCGGACGAGCAGTACTTC. Its protein product is CASRRQGSDEQYF.

V and J are TRBV14 and TRBJ2-3; maybe TRBD1 (5 bases). The CDR3 extends over 17 amino acids. Germline CDR1 and CDR2: SGHDN and FVKESK. Deletions cut 0 bases from V and 0 bases from J, with 13 bases between. In DNA form, the CDR3 reads TGTGCCAGCAGCCAAGATTATAACAGGCCTAGCACAGATACGCAGTATTTT. This translates into CASSQDYNRPSTDTQYF. The variable domain in full, completed from reference TRBV14 and TRBJ2-3, reads EAGVTQFPSHSVIEKGQTVTLRCDPISGHDNLYWYRRVMGKEIKFLLHFVKESKQDESGMPNNRFLAERTGGTYSTLKVQPAELEDSGVYFCASSQDYNRPSTDTQYFGPGTRLTVL.

The genes are TRBV7-9 and TRBJ1-4; D possibly corresponds to TRBD1 (6 bases). V gave up 6 bases and J gave up 8 bases, with 13 bases separating them. Looked up from germline, CDR1 is SEHNR and CDR2 is FQNEAQ (reference sequence). The CDR3 is 13 amino acids. The CDR3 DNA sequence: TGTGCCAGCAGGCCGCAGGGGATCGAAAAACTGTTTTTT. Translating it yields CASRPQGIEKLFF. Combining the CDR3 with reference TRBV7-9 and TRBJ1-4 gives the whole variable domain DTGVSQNPRHKITKRGQNVTFRCDPISEHNRLYWYRQTLGQGPEFLTYFQNEAQLEKSRLLSDRFSAERPKGSFSTLEIQRTEQGDSAMYLCASRPQGIEKLFFGSGTQLSVL.

This clonotype appeared a few times. The V and J genes are TRBV7-2 and TRBJ2-3; D may correspond to TRBD1 or TRBD2 (5 bases each). Trimming stripped 2 bases from V and 1 base from J, with 13 bases between. Germline-derived CDR1 and CDR2 are SGHTA and FQGNSA. The CDR3 loop spans 16 amino acids. The CDR3 region has the DNA TGTGCCAGCAGCTTACGAGGGGCGGTCGGCACAGATACGCAGTATTTT. The encoded protein is CASSLRGAVGTDTQYF.

This clonotype has just a few counts. The chain employs TRBV4-1 and TRBJ2-3; tentatively, D is TRBD2 (5 bases). With 0 bases removed from V and 3 bases from J, the gap between germline ends came to 13 bases. There are 16 residues in the CDR3. In germline, CDR1 is MGHRA, CDR2 YSYEKL. DNA of the CDR3: TGCGCCAGCAGCCAAGAGGTCGGGAAAGGGACAGATACGCAGTATTTT. Residues: CASSQEVGKGTDTQYF.

The chain's CDR3 is CASSLRDSRSEQYF. The CDR3 DNA sequence: TGTGCCAGCAGTTTACGGGACAGTAGGAGCGAGCAGTACTTC. The chain joins TRBV28 to TRBJ2-4; TRBD1 matches 7 bases. The J call may not be correct, given that the DNA end is closer to TRBJ2-7. The CDR3 is 14 residues long. Germline V gene sequence: CDR1 MDHEN, CDR2 SYDVKM.